This T cell receptor beta chain stems from a study of human thymus T cells. As to this clone: The antigen remains unidentified.

Study results and limitations: Unrelated individuals reportedly shared highly overlapping thymic TCR repertoires. Repertoires sampled from thymus and blood appeared biased in V and J gene usage.

TCRdb keeps only in-frame clones here, not all; method: immunoSEQ multiplex PCR. The table includes roughly 120,000 clones, around 96% detected once. Surgeons resected thymus tissue during corrective heart surgery. Donation was from healthy Finnish infants who were having corrective surgery that addressed congenital heart defects. Looked up from germline, CDR1 is SEHNR and CDR2 is FQNEAQ (reference sequence). V was pared by 1 base and J by 0 bases, with 10 bases of the junction left unmatched. The CDR3 contains 18 residues. The chain joins TRBV7-9 to TRBJ2-7, with 9 positions matching TRBD1. The receptor comes from a boy younger than two with a congenital heart defect but otherwise immunologically healthy. Specimen: thymus tissue. Written as DNA, the CDR3 is TGTGCCAGCAGCTTAGGTGTACCGGACAGGGGTTACTCCTACGAGCAGTACTTC. Protein sequence: CASSLGVPDRGYSYEQYF.